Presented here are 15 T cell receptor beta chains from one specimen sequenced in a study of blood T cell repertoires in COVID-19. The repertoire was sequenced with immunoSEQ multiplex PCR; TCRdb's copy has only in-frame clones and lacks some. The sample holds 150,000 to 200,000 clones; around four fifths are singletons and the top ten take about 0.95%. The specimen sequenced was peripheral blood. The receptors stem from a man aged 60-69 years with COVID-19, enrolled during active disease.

CDR3 sequence: CASSLLPGGAHSGNTIYF. CDR3 nucleotide sequence: TGTGCCAGCAGCCTCCTGCCGGGGGGCGCGCACTCTGGAAACACCATATATTTT. V is TRBV7-3 and J is TRBJ1-3, with D perhaps matching TRBD1 (6 bases). Deletions cut 5 bases from V and 0 bases from J, with 20 bases between. The CDR3 contains 18 residues. Germline lookup yields CDR1 SGHTA and CDR2 FQGTGA.

The CDR3 is CASSLGTGYTGELFF. CDR3 sequence (DNA): TGTGCCAGCAGCTTAGGGACAGGGTACACCGGGGAGCTGTTTTTT. V gene TRBV11-2 combines with J gene TRBJ2-2; 8 nucleotides align to TRBD1. The V segment lost 1 base and the J segment 3 bases; nucleotides outside the gene matches: 1. Per germline, CDR1 SGHAT and CDR2 FQNNGV. The CDR3 length is 15 residues. The full variable domain, its missing parts supplied by reference TRBV11-2 and TRBJ2-2, is EAGVAQSPRYKIIEKRQSVAFWCNPISGHATLYWYQQILGQGPKLLIQFQNNGVVDDSQLPKDRFSAERLKGVDSTLKIQPAKLEDSAVYLCASSLGTGYTGELFFGEGSRLTVL.

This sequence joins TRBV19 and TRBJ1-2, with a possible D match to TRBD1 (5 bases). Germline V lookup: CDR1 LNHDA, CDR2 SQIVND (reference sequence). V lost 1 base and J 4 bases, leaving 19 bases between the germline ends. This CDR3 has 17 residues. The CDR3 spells CASSIGGLRGRSYGYTF. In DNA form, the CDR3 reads TGTGCCAGTAGTATAGGGGGGTTGCGGGGCCGTTCCTATGGCTACACCTTC.

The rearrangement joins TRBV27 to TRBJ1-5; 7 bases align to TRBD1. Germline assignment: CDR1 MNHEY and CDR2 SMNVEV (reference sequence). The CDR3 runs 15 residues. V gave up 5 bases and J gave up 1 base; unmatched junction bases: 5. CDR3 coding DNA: TGTGCCAGCAGTAAACAGGGGTTCAGCAATCAGCCCCAGCATTTT. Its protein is CASSKQGFSNQPQHF.

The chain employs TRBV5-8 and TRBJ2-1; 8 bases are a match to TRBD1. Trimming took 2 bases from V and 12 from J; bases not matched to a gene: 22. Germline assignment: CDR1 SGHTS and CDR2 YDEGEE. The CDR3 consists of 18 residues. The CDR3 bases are TGTGCCAGCAGCTTCTTCTTACGGTTGGGGGACAGGACCGCAGGGCAGTTCTTC. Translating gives CASSFFLRLGDRTAGQFF.

CDR3 bases: TGTGCCAGCAGCCAAGGGCGGCAGGGTCGCTACGAGCAGTACTTC. This encodes CASSQGRQGRYEQYF. The chain recombines TRBV14 with TRBJ2-7, with a weak D call TRBD1 (5 bases). Germline V CDR1 and CDR2: SGHDN, FVKESK. The CDR3 spans 15 residues. V lost 1 base, J lost 3 bases, and 13 bases lay in between.

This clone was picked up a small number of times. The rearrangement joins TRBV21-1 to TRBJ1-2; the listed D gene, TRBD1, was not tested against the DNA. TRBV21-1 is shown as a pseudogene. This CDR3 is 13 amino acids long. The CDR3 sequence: CASIPRTNYGYTF. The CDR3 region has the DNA TGTGCCAGCATTCCCAGGACTAACTATGGCTACACCTTC.

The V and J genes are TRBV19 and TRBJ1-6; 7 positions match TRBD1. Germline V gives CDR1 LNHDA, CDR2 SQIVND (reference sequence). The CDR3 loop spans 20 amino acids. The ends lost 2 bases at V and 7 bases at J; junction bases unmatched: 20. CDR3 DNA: TGTGCCAGTAGTATACCCCGAGGGGGACAGCCAACGAAGAGAAATTCACCCCTCCACTTT. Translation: CASSIPRGGQPTKRNSPLHF.

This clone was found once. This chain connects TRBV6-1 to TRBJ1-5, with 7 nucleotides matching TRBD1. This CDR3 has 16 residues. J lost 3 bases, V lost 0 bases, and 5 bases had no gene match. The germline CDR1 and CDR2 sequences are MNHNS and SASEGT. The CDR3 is CASSEASGGTNQPQHF. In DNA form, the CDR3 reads TGTGCCAGCAGTGAAGCATCAGGGGGAACCAATCAGCCCCAGCATTTT.

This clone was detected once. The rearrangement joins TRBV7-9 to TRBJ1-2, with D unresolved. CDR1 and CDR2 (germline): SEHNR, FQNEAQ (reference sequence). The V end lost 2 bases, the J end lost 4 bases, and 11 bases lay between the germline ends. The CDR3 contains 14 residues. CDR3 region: CASSLRSSGYGYTF. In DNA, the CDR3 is TGTGCCAGCAGCTTAAGGTCCTCGGGCTATGGCTACACCTTC. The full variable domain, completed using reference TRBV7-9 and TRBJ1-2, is DTGVSQNPRHKITKRGQNVTFRCDPISEHNRLYWYRQTLGQGPEFLTYFQNEAQLEKSRLLSDRFSAERPKGSFSTLEIQRTEQGDSAMYLCASSLRSSGYGYTFGSGTRLTVV.

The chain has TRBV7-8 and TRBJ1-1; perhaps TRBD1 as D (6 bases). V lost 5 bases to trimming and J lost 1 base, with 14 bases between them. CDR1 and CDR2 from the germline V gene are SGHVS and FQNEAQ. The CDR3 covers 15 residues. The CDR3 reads CASSPRGGGNTEAFF. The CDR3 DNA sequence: TGTGCCAGCAGCCCGAGGGGGGGAGGGAACACTGAAGCTTTCTTT.

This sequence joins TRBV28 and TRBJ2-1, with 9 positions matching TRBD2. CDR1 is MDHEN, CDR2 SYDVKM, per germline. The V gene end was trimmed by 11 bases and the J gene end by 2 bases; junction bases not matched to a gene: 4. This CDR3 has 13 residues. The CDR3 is CAGTSNTYNEQFF. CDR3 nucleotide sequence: TGTGCCGGGACTAGCAACACCTACAATGAGCAGTTCTTC.

The CDR3 nucleotides are TGCGCCAGCAGTCTCAGGGCAGGGGTAGACTATGGCTACACCTTC. Translating it yields CASSLRAGVDYGYTF. This chain uses TRBV5-1 with TRBJ1-2; TRBD1 is a possible D gene (6 bases). Looked up from germline, CDR1 is SGHRS and CDR2 is YFSETQ. The V end lost 5 bases, the J end lost 3 bases, and 17 bases lay between the germline ends. CDR3 length equals 15 residues.

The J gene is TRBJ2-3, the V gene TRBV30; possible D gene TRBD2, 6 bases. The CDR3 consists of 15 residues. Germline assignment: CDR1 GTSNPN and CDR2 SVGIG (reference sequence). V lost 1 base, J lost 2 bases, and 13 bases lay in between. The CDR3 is CAWSGAGYSTDTQYF. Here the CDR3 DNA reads TGTGCCTGGAGTGGGGCGGGGTACTCCACAGATACGCAGTATTTT.

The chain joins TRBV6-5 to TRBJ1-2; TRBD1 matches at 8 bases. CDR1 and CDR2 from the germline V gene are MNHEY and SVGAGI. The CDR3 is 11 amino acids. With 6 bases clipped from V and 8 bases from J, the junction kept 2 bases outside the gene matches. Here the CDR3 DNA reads TGTGCCAGCAGGACAGGGGTCGGCTACACCTTC. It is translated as CASRTGVGYTF.